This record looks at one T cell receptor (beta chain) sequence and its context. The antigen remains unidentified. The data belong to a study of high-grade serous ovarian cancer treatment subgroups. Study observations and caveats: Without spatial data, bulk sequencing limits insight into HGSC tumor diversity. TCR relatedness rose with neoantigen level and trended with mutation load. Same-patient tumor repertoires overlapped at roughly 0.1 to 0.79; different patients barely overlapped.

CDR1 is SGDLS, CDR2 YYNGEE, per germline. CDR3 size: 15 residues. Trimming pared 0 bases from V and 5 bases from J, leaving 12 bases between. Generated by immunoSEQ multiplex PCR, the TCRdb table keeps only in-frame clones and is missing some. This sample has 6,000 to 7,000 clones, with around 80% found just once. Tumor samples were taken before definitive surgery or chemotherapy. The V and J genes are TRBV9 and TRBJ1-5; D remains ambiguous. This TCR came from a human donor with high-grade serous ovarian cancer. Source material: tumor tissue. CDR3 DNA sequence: TGTGCCAGCAGCGTAGATGGCGGTCTCTATCAGCCCCAGCATTTT. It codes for CASSVDGGLYQPQHF.